Following are 29 T cell receptor beta chains from one sample sequenced in a study of shared clonotypes between healthy human individuals. Some clones are missing from TCRdb's copy, which holds only in-frame ones; the method was immunoSEQ multiplex PCR. The sample comprises roughly 510,000 clones, about three quarters of which are singletons, and approximately 12% rests with the top ten. The sample was PBMCs. These receptors all stem from a woman in her thirties or forties in good health. Some clones in this sample may be carry-over from other donors' samples.

The table lists this clone with a few counts. CDR3 sequence (DNA): TGCGCCAGCAGTCAATGCCTTCCCGGACTCGGGTGGACTGAAGCTTTCTTT. It codes for CASSQCLPGLGWTEAFF. The chain couples TRBV23-1 to TRBJ1-1, with D hard to call. TRBV23-1 is noted as an ORF with a role that remains uncertain. Trimming took off 1 base at V and 5 bases at J, with 20 bases between the two ends. The CDR3 is 17 residues long.

The chain links TRBV9 to TRBJ2-4; the D gene is possibly TRBD1 (6 bases). Germline loops: CDR1 SGDLS, CDR2 YYNGEE. Trimming took off 4 bases at V and 0 bases at J, with 11 bases between the two ends. The length of the CDR3 is 15 residues. Written as DNA, the CDR3 is TGTGCCAGCAGCCAGGGACATCTAGCCAAAAACATTCAGTACTTC. Protein product: CASSQGHLAKNIQYF.

The J gene is TRBJ1-5, the V gene TRBV27; D unclear. The CDR3 is made up of 16 amino acids. Germline-derived CDR1 and CDR2 are MNHEY and SMNVEV (reference sequence). V was pared by 0 bases and J by 2 bases, with 11 bases between. CDR3 sequence reads: CASSLSGRLGNQPQHF. CDR3 in DNA: TGTGCCAGCAGTTTATCGGGCAGGCTTGGCAATCAGCCCCAGCATTTT.

This chain joins TRBV7-9 and TRBJ2-7; 7 bases are shared with TRBD1. Germline V gene lookup returns CDR1 SEHNR and CDR2 FQNEAQ (reference sequence). This CDR3 is built from 13 residues. The trim removed 5 bases at V and 2 bases at J, leaving 3 bases unmatched. CDR3 amino acids: CASSRDRAYEQYF. As DNA, the CDR3 is TGTGCCAGCAGCAGGGACAGAGCCTACGAGCAGTACTTC.

The CDR3 sequence is CASSQGQTGELFF. The CDR3 coding sequence is TGCGCCAGCAGTCAAGGACAGACAGGGGAGCTGTTTTTT. The chain carries TRBV23-1 and TRBJ2-2, with D perhaps TRBD1 (6 bases). TRBV23-1 is annotated as an ORF whose role is uncertain. The CDR3 has 13 amino acids. Between the trimmed V and J ends, which lost 2 bases and 8 bases, there was a span of 9 bases.

CDR3 protein: CASSRGTGNYEQYF. As DNA, the CDR3 is TGTGCCAGCAGCAGAGGGACCGGGAACTACGAGCAGTACTTC. The rearrangement links TRBV27 to TRBJ2-7; D tentatively fits TRBD1 or TRBD2 (5 bases each). V lost 6 bases and J lost 3, with 15 bases in between. Germline assignment: CDR1 MNHEY and CDR2 SMNVEV (reference sequence). The CDR3 runs 14 residues.

V usage is TRBV25-1 and J usage is TRBJ1-6; D is undetermined. Deletions cut 6 bases from V and 4 bases from J, with 13 bases between. Per germline, CDR1 MGHDK and CDR2 SYGVNS. The CDR3 extends over 15 amino acids. The CDR3, as DNA: TGTGCCAGCAGCTTGACCGGCGGGTATAATTCACCCCTCCACTTT. Its translation: CASSLTGGYNSPLHF.

The chain employs TRBV15 and TRBJ1-3; 7 bases are shared with TRBD1. CDR1 LNHNV and CDR2 YYDKDF come from the germline V gene (reference sequence). The CDR3 length is 17 residues. Trimming cost V 1 base and J 2 bases; bases outside gene matches: 8. DNA of the CDR3: TGTGCCACCAGCAGAGGGGGGCTGACAGGGACTGGAAACACCATATATTTT. It yields the protein CATSRGGLTGTGNTIYF.

This clone has a count of ten or more. The chain recombines TRBV30 with TRBJ2-7; TRBD2 matches at 12 bases. Germline lookup yields CDR1 GTSNPN and CDR2 SVGIG (reference sequence). The CDR3 totals 19 residues. V gave up 6 bases and J gave up 2 bases; unmatched junction bases: 20. The CDR3 spells CACRQDRLAGVLQTYEQYF. In DNA form, the CDR3 reads TGTGCCTGCCGGCAGGATCGACTAGCGGGAGTTCTACAAACCTACGAGCAGTACTTC.

J is TRBJ2-5 and V is TRBV30, with D unclear. The germline gives CDR1 GTSNPN, CDR2 SVGIG (reference sequence). Trimming cost V 1 base and J 8 bases, with 8 bases left between them. The CDR3 totals 11 residues. The chain's CDR3 is CAWSADRTQYF. The CDR3 nucleotides read TGTGCCTGGAGTGCCGACCGCACCCAGTACTTC.

The gene calls are TRBV28 and TRBJ1-1; 8 bases map to TRBD1. V trimming: 2 bases; J trimming: 4 bases; junction bases outside the gene matches: 6. Germline-derived CDR1 and CDR2 are MDHEN and SYDVKM. The CDR3 spans 15 residues. The CDR3 region is CASSLGDRGLTEAFF. The DNA for the CDR3 is TGTGCCAGCAGTTTAGGAGACAGGGGTCTCACTGAAGCTTTCTTT.

Points on this clone: A far larger clone is a single base away, which makes a read error likely. The missing conserved phenylalanine or tryptophan at the end of this CDR3 makes a read error likely. In nucleotides, the CDR3 is TGTGCCAGTAGTATCGGACAGCCCGGCACTGAAGCTTTCCTT. Translating gives CASSIGQPGTEAFL. The gene calls are TRBV19 and TRBJ1-1; possible D gene TRBD1, 6 bases. V shed 3 bases and J shed 4 bases, with 12 bases lying between them. This CDR3 comprises 14 residues. Looked up from germline, CDR1 is LNHDA and CDR2 is SQIVND (reference sequence).

The chain employs TRBV11-2 and TRBJ1-2; D is undetermined. This CDR3 is built from 13 residues. Trimming shortened V by 5 bases and J by 8 bases, and 15 bases separated the two germline ends. Germline V CDR1 and CDR2: SGHAT, FQNNGV. The CDR3 reads CASSPVIYRGYTF. The CDR3 region has the DNA TGTGCCAGCAGCCCGGTAATCTACCGGGGCTACACCTTC.

The chain joins TRBV5-1 to TRBJ2-5; the match to TRBD2 covers 8 bases. This CDR3 contains 15 residues. The ends lost 2 bases at V and 4 bases at J; junction bases unmatched: 7. Per germline, CDR1 SGHRS and CDR2 YFSETQ. The CDR3 coding sequence is TGCGCCAGCAGCTTTACGGGAGGGCCCCGAGAGACCCAGTACTTC. Its protein is CASSFTGGPRETQYF.

The chain combines TRBV7-2 with TRBJ2-2; TRBD1 matches 10 bases. CDR3 length: 15 residues. The V and J ends lost 5 bases and 8 bases, in that order; junction bases with no gene match: 8. Germline loops: CDR1 SGHTA, CDR2 FQGNSA. The CDR3 coding sequence is TGTGCCAGCAGCCCCCGACAGGGGGCGGGTGGGGAGCTGTTTTTT. Translating it yields CASSPRQGAGGELFF.

This clone was recorded only once. V is TRBV9 and J is TRBJ2-3; 7 nucleotides align to TRBD2. Trimming took 2 bases from V and 4 from J; bases not matched to a gene: 7. Per germline, CDR1 SGDLS and CDR2 YYNGEE. The CDR3 runs 15 residues. The CDR3 sequence is CASSVRTSRSDTQYF. DNA of the CDR3: TGTGCCAGCAGCGTCCGGACTAGTAGGTCAGATACGCAGTATTTT.

The chain employs TRBV19 and TRBJ1-5, with no clear D. With 7 bases removed from V and 2 bases from J, the gap between germline ends came to 18 bases. Germline V CDR1 and CDR2: LNHDA, SQIVND (reference sequence). This CDR3 has 16 residues. This CDR3 is CASKLDEEIGNQPQHF. Written as DNA, the CDR3 is TGTGCCAGTAAATTGGACGAGGAAATAGGCAATCAGCCCCAGCATTTT.

CDR3 bases: TGTGCCAGCAGGCCTAGCGGGCGAGAAGAGACCCAGTACTTC. Translating it yields CASRPSGREETQYF. The chain uses TRBV28 and TRBJ2-5, with TRBD2 identical over 8 bases. This CDR3 spans 14 amino acids. Germline V lookup: CDR1 MDHEN, CDR2 SYDVKM. V was clipped by 6 bases and J by 3 bases; unmatched bases: 6. The whole variable domain, filled in from reference TRBV28 and TRBJ2-5, reads DVKVTQSSRYLVKRTGEKVFLECVQDMDHENMFWYRQDPGLGLRLIYFSYDVKMKEKGDIPEGYSVSREKKERFSLILESASTNQTSMYLCASRPSGREETQYFGPGTRLLVL.

This clone was detected once. In the same sample, other DNA sequences code for this CDR3. The rearrangement uses TRBV7-6 and TRBJ2-5; tentative D call: TRBD2 (5 bases). The CDR3 has 14 residues. CDR1 is SGHVS, CDR2 FNYEAQ, per germline. V was pared by 5 bases and J by 2 bases, with 12 bases between. CDR3 protein: CASSLGGGQETQYF. CDR3 in DNA: TGTGCCAGCAGCCTAGGAGGTGGGCAAGAGACCCAGTACTTC. Combining the CDR3 with reference TRBV7-6 and TRBJ2-5 gives the whole variable domain GAGVSQSPRYKVTKRGQDVALRCDPISGHVSLYWYRQALGQGPEFLTYFNYEAQQDKSGLPNDRFSAERPEGSISTLTIQRTEQRDSAMYRCASSLGGGQETQYFGPGTRLLVL.

The chain recombines TRBV7-9 with TRBJ2-1; D unresolved. The CDR3 loop spans 13 amino acids. Trimming shortened V by 8 bases and J by 0 bases, and 8 bases separated the two germline ends. Germline V gene data show CDR1 as SEHNR and CDR2 as FQNEAQ (reference sequence). CDR3 protein: CASAWNSYNEQFF. CDR3 DNA: TGTGCCAGCGCCTGGAACTCCTACAATGAGCAGTTCTTC.

In this sample, this clone turned up once. The chain uses TRBV2 and TRBJ2-1; 7 bases align to TRBD1. CDR1 and CDR2 from the germline V gene are SNHLY and FYNNEI. V gave up 0 bases and J gave up 3 bases; unmatched junction bases: 11. This CDR3 comprises 18 residues. The CDR3 is CASSEALPGTDIYNEQFF. CDR3 DNA sequence: TGTGCCAGCAGTGAAGCGCTTCCAGGGACAGATATCTACAATGAGCAGTTCTTC.

With regard to this clone: This likely reflects a read error, since a far larger clone is one base away. Other DNA sequences from this sample encode an identical CDR3 as well. The chain employs TRBV6-1 and TRBJ1-2; maybe TRBD1 (6 bases). This CDR3 region has 15 residues. CDR1 is MNHNS and CDR2 is SASEGT in the germline V gene. CDR3 residues: CASSGGGQSFYGYTF. In DNA form, the CDR3 reads TGTGCCAGTAGTGGAGGAGGACAGTCTTTCTATGGCTACACCTTC.

The chain recombines TRBV28 with TRBJ1-5; 7 bases fit TRBD1. From germline, CDR1 is MDHEN and CDR2 SYDVKM. This CDR3 region has 13 residues. J gave up 5 bases and V 6 bases, and 4 bases lay outside the gene matches. CDR3 nucleotide sequence: TGTGCCAGCAGGTCCGGGACAGATCAGCCCCAGCATTTT. The encoded protein is CASRSGTDQPQHF.

The chain is built from TRBV11-2 and TRBJ2-5, with D tentatively TRBD1 (6 bases). This CDR3 has 15 amino acids. Germline lookup yields CDR1 SGHAT and CDR2 FQNNGV. Trimming removed 5 bases at V and 5 bases at J, with 18 bases between. The CDR3 DNA sequence: TGTGCCAGCAGCCCCGACAGGCGCCCCGGGGAGACCCAGTACTTC. This codes for CASSPDRRPGETQYF.

Concerning this clone itself: One base separates it from a far larger clone, so it is likely a read error. V usage is TRBV6-1 and J usage is TRBJ1-3; 7 bases match TRBD1. Trimming removed 4 bases from V and 3 bases from J; junction bases left unmatched: 0. The length of the CDR3 is 13 residues. The germline V gene encodes CDR1 MNHNS and CDR2 SASEGT. CDR3 nucleotide sequence: TGTGCCAGCAGTGGACAGGGTGGAAACACCATATATTTT. Residues: CASSGQGGNTIYF.

V is TRBV6-6 and J is TRBJ2-7; D possibly corresponds to TRBD2 (5 bases). V was cut by 0 bases and J by 3 bases, with 15 bases left in between. The V gene's germline CDR1 is MNHNY and CDR2 SVGAGI (reference sequence). The CDR3 totals 16 residues. The CDR3: CASSYSIQPRVYEQYF. The CDR3 nucleotides read TGTGCCAGCAGTTACTCGATACAGCCGAGGGTCTACGAGCAGTACTTC.

CDR3 bases: TGTGCCAGCAGTTTCCTTCGTGGCGGCAACTACGAGCAGTACTTC. Its translation is CASSFLRGGNYEQYF. This chain joins TRBV27 and TRBJ2-7; D remains ambiguous. The germline V gene has CDR1 MNHEY and CDR2 SMNVEV (reference sequence). V lost 3 bases and J 3 bases, leaving 15 bases between the germline ends. This CDR3 region has 15 residues.

Note on this clone: In the same sample, other DNA sequences code for this CDR3. The V and J genes are TRBV27 and TRBJ2-7; TRBD2 might be the D (6 bases). V was pared by 6 bases and J by 4 bases, with 13 bases between. The germline gives CDR1 MNHEY, CDR2 SMNVEV (reference sequence). The CDR3 loop spans 13 amino acids. The CDR3 sequence is CASRPAGKYEQYF. The CDR3 DNA is TGTGCCAGCAGGCCCGCGGGGAAATACGAGCAGTACTTC.

On this clone: A much larger clone lies a single base off, so this may be a read error. The chain combines TRBV7-2 with TRBJ1-3; the D is unclear. The CDR3 is made up of 14 amino acids. V shed 1 base and J shed 0 bases, with 4 bases lying between them. CDR1 and CDR2 from the germline V gene are SGHTA and FQGNSA. The CDR3 sequence is CASSLGSSGNTIYF. In DNA, the CDR3 is TGTGCCAGCAGCTTAGGCAGCTCTGGAAACACCATATATTTT.